Listed below are T cell receptor beta chains from one sample, sequenced in a study of T cell responses to AZD1222 COVID-19 vaccine. Data came from immunoSEQ multiplex PCR; TCRdb stores just in-frame clones and leaves some out. The sample holds tens of thousands of clones, 80% to 90% seen once. Source: peripheral blood, taken 28 days after the second AZD1222 dose. The receptors stem from an adult who received the AZD1222 COVID-19 vaccine. Both conserved end residues are part of each CDR3. D genes are given only for firm matches. Where a row states a size, it is once, few, many or the class of an expanded clone; other rows omit it.

D: TRBD1
size: .
J: TRBJ2-2
V: TRBV7-2
DNA: TGTGCCAGGGCGGACAGGGTGTCCGGGGAGCTGTTTTTT
CDR3: CARADRVSGELFF

D: .
size: .
J: TRBJ1-5
V: TRBV5-1
DNA: TGCGCCAGCAGCCCTAGGCCCGGAGATAGCAATCAGCCCCAGCATTTT
CDR3: CASSPRPGDSNQPQHF

D: TRBD1
size: .
J: TRBJ1-2
V: TRBV28
DNA: TGTGCCAGCAGGGTATCCGGGACAGCATCCGCCTATGGCTACACCTTC
CDR3: CASRVSGTASAYGYTF

D: .
size: .
J: TRBJ2-2
V: TRBV5-5
DNA: TGTGCCAGCAGCTTGTTGGGGGACACCGGGGAGCTGTTTTTT
CDR3: CASSLLGDTGELFF

D: TRBD1
size: .
J: TRBJ1-4
V: TRBV7-2
DNA: TGTGCCAGCAGCGGACAGGCCGGTAATGAAAAACTGTTTTTT
CDR3: CASSGQAGNEKLFF

D: .
size: .
J: TRBJ1-5
V: TRBV4-1
DNA: TGCGCCAGCAGCCAAGGGGGGCAGGGAAGCAATCAGCCCCAGCATTTT
CDR3: CASSQGGQGSNQPQHF

D: TRBD2
size: .
J: TRBJ2-1
V: TRBV12-3/TRBV12-4
DNA: TGTGCCACGAAGATAGCGGGGTACAATGAGCAGTTCTTC
CDR3: CATKIAGYNEQFF

D: TRBD2
size: .
J: TRBJ2-1
V: TRBV9
DNA: TGTGCCAGCAGCCCCCGACTAGCGGGAGGGTCATACAATGAGCAGTTCTTC
CDR3: CASSPRLAGGSYNEQFF

D: .
size: .
J: TRBJ1-1
V: TRBV27
DNA: TGTGCCAGCAGTTCCCGAAGGACGGAGAACACTGAAGCTTTCTTT
CDR3: CASSSRRTENTEAFF

D: TRBD2
size: .
J: TRBJ2-5
V: TRBV5-1
DNA: TGCGCCAGCAGCTTACCGGTACTAGCGGGAGCGCAAGAGACCCAGTACTTC
CDR3: CASSLPVLAGAQETQYF

D: .
size: .
J: TRBJ2-2
V: TRBV7-3
DNA: TGTGCCAGCAGCAGGGACTCCACTATCGGGGAGCTGTTTTTT
CDR3: CASSRDSTIGELFF

D: TRBD2
size: .
J: TRBJ2-3
V: TRBV7-9
DNA: TGTGCCAGCAGCTTAGCACTAGCGGGAGGAACAGATACGCAGTATTTT
CDR3: CASSLALAGGTDTQYF

D: TRBD1
size: few
J: TRBJ1-1
V: TRBV2
DNA: TGTGCCAGCAGTGAAGCAAGTTTCGGGACAGGGGGGGACAACACTGAAGCTTTCTTT
CDR3: CASSEASFGTGGDNTEAFF